The rows below give T cell receptor beta chains drawn from one sample of a study of early T cells in non-severe SARS-CoV-2 infection. MiXCR, run by TCRdb on the 5' RACE reads, gives a single entry per CDR3 protein. The sample lists tens of thousands of distinct CDR3 sequences; 3.5% to 5.5% were seen once. The source material was whole blood, sampled at baseline. These receptors originate from an adult who was a healthcare worker with PCR-confirmed SARS-CoV-2 infection or an uninfected control (not recorded which). CDR3s include the opening cysteine and the closing phenylalanine or tryptophan. A D gene is named only where the DNA matches it firmly. Clone size, where shown, is once, few, many, or a class for clones that have expanded.

J	V	size	D	DNA	CDR3
TRBJ2-1	TRBV11-2	many	TRBD1	TGTGCCAGCAGCTTAGCTGGGACAGGGGTTCGGGATGAGCAGTTCTTC	CASSLAGTGVRDEQFF
TRBJ1-4	TRBV15	-	-	TGTGCCACCAGCAGAGTAACCGGGGCGACTAATGAAAAACTGTTTTTT	CATSRVTGATNEKLFF
TRBJ2-3	TRBV10-3	many	-	TGTGCCATCAGAGGACTGAAAGATACGCAGTATTTT	CAIRGLKDTQYF
TRBJ1-3	TRBV2	many	-	TGTGCCAGCAGTGGGACCGGAATCTCTGGAAACACCATATATTTT	CASSGTGISGNTIYF
TRBJ2-6	TRBV12-3/TRBV12-4	many	-	TGTGCCAGCAGTTTGGGTTTACACAGCTCTGGGGCCAACGTCCTGACTTTC	CASSLGLHSSGANVLTF
TRBJ2-1	TRBV7-6	many	TRBD2	TGTGCCAGCAGCTTAGTGCCTACACTAGCGGGAGGGCATTACAATGAGCAGTTCTTC	CASSLVPTLAGGHYNEQFF
TRBJ2-1	TRBV10-1	many	-	TGCGCCAGCAGTGGAACGGGACACCAAGGCTCCTACAATGAGCAGTTCTTC	CASSGTGHQGSYNEQFF
TRBJ2-6	TRBV21-1	many	-	TGTGCCAGCCAGCGACGCTCTGGGGCCAACGTCCTGACTTTC	CASQRRSGANVLTF
TRBJ2-3	TRBV24-1	many	-	TGTGCCACCAGTGACCCGGGATCATACCCCTTCACAGATACGCAGTATTTT	CATSDPGSYPFTDTQYF
TRBJ1-3	TRBV4-1	many	-	TGCGCCAGCAGCCAAGAGGAGCTCGCGGTGAGGCGTTGGAACACCATATATTTT	CASSQEELAVRRWNTIYF
TRBJ2-2	TRBV7-3	many	TRBD1	TGTGCCAGCAGCGTCGGGACAGGGGCGAACGGGGAGCTGTTTTTT	CASSVGTGANGELFF
TRBJ1-1	TRBV5-1	many	-	TGCGCCAGCAGCGAGTGGCGAAGTGGTAGGAACACTGAAGCTTTCTTT	CASSEWRSGRNTEAFF
TRBJ2-1	TRBV7-2	many	-	TGTGCCAGCAGCTTAGGGTGGGCCAGGAACAATGAGCAGTTCTTC	CASSLGWARNNEQFF
TRBJ2-5	TRBV5-4	-	TRBD2	TGTGCCAGCAGCTTGACGCCCGCAGCGGGAGGAGGGGAGACCCAGTACTTC	CASSLTPAAGGGETQYF
TRBJ1-2	TRBV20-1	many	-	TGCAGTGCTAGAGATAGGGGGACTGACTATGGCTACACCTTC	CSARDRGTDYGYTF
TRBJ2-1	TRBV5-1	many	TRBD1	TGCGCCAGCAGCTTGGCGGGACAGGGGTACAATGAGCAGTTCTTC	CASSLAGQGYNEQFF
TRBJ1-1	TRBV12-3/TRBV12-4	many	-	TGTGCCAGCAGCTTAGGGGGGAGGCACACTGAAGCTTTCTTT	CASSLGGRHTEAFF
TRBJ1-6	TRBV7-9	many	TRBD1	TGTGCCAGCACGATAACGGGACAGATGTTGGGCCTCCACTTT	CASTITGQMLGLHF
TRBJ2-3	TRBV7-9	few	-	TGTGCCAGCAGTACCACGGGGCTCGCTACGCAGTATTTT	CASSTTGLATQYF
TRBJ2-5	TRBV19	many	-	TGTGCCAGTAGTATCTCCAGGGGGGTCGTCCAAGAGACCCAGTACTTC	CASSISRGVVQETQYF
TRBJ2-3	TRBV9	many	-	TGTGCCAGCAGCGCCGCCTTGGTACAGGGCCCCACAGATACGCAGTATTTT	CASSAALVQGPTDTQYF
TRBJ2-1	TRBV12-3/TRBV12-4	many	-	TGTGCCAGCAGTTCCCAACTTAATGAGCAGTTCTTC	CASSSQLNEQFF
TRBJ2-1	TRBV7-2	many	TRBD2	TGTGCCAGCAGCTTAGGGGCTAGCGGGAGGAGTGAGCAGTTCTTC	CASSLGASGRSEQFF
TRBJ1-1	TRBV9	many	TRBD1	TGTGCCAGCAGCGTAGAGGGGGCAGTCAACACTGAAGCTTTCTTT	CASSVEGAVNTEAFF
TRBJ2-7	TRBV29-1	many	-	TGCAGCGTTGCTGGGGGGACGAACGAGCAGTACTTC	CSVAGGTNEQYF
TRBJ2-3	TRBV11-3	many	-	TGTGCCAGCAGCTTAGGCAGGGTTGGCACAGATACGCAGTATTTT	CASSLGRVGTDTQYF
TRBJ2-3	TRBV12-3/TRBV12-4	many	-	TGTGCCTGCACCAGCCGGGGTAGCACAGATACGCAGTATTTT	CACTSRGSTDTQYF
TRBJ2-7	TRBV28	many	TRBD1	TGTGCCAGCAGTTCCCCGGACAGGGGACCCAATGGGCAGTACTTC	CASSSPDRGPNGQYF